Each of the 19 T cell receptor beta chains below was sequenced from the same sample in a study of T-cell reconstitution after alpha-beta-depleted transplantation in children. As it was prepared, the TCRbeta library received unique molecular identifiers. In TCRdb, the PCR reads were re-called with MiXCR into one record per CDR3 protein. The table lists about 77,000 distinct CDR3 sequences, approximately 18% of them singletons. The specimen comprised PBMCs, mostly from graft donor cells, sampled 360 days after TCRalphabeta/CD19-depleted stem cell transplant. These receptors were collected from a male patient under 10 years old who had a stem cell transplant for acute lymphoblastic leukemia, so the T cells may come from the graft donor.

This clonotype was seen more than once but under ten times. This chain connects TRBV20-1 to TRBJ2-1, with D possibly TRBD1 on 5 matching bases. The CDR3 is 14 residues long. V was pared by 0 bases and J by 6 bases, with 12 bases between. In germline, CDR1 is DFQATT, CDR2 SNEGSKA (reference sequence). CDR3 nucleotides: TGCAGTGCTAGAGATGCAGGGCCGGGCAATGAGCAGTTCTTC. It yields the protein CSARDAGPGNEQFF.

This clonotype was found many times. The V and J genes are TRBV11-2 and TRBJ2-7; D gene ambiguous. Germline loops: CDR1 SGHAT, CDR2 FQNNGV. This CDR3 is built from 15 residues. Trimming took 2 bases from V and 4 from J, leaving 15 bases between them. The CDR3 nucleotides read TGTGCCAGCAGCTTATTATCGGCAATCTATTACGAGCAGTACTTC. It is translated as CASSLLSAIYYEQYF.

The chain has TRBV6-6 and TRBJ2-5; no firm D call. The germline V and J ends were trimmed by 2 bases and 4 bases, with 2 bases remaining between them. This CDR3 region has 11 residues. From germline, CDR1 is MNHNY and CDR2 SVGAGI (reference sequence). The CDR3 region has the DNA TGTGCCAGCAGTTACAGAGAGACCCAGTACTTC. Translating it yields CASSYRETQYF.

This clonotype ranks as medium-sized. This chain uses TRBV7-9 with TRBJ1-1, with a weak D call TRBD1 (5 bases). This CDR3 spans 14 amino acids. In germline, CDR1 is SEHNR, CDR2 FQNEAQ (reference sequence). The V end lost 3 bases, the J end lost 4 bases, and 12 bases lay between the germline ends. The CDR3 DNA follows: TGTGCCAGCAGCTTCTTAGGGGTCCCCACTGAAGCTTTCTTT. Residues: CASSFLGVPTEAFF.

This chain links TRBV4-2 with TRBJ1-5, with D unclear. V lost 0 bases and J lost 9, with 12 bases in between. The CDR3 is made up of 14 amino acids. Germline V gene sequence: CDR1 LGHNA, CDR2 YNFKEQ. CDR3 nucleotide sequence: TGTGCCAGCAGCCAAGAGCGAACCCTCCCGCCCCAGCATTTT. As protein: CASSQERTLPPQHF.

This clonotype showed up just a few times. The chain uses TRBV7-9 and TRBJ2-5, with 7 bases fitting TRBD1. The CDR3 has 15 residues. V gave up 3 bases and J gave up 4 bases; unmatched junction bases: 8. Germline V gene sequence: CDR1 SEHNR, CDR2 FQNEAQ (reference sequence). Here the CDR3 reads CASSLGQTRAETQYF. In nucleotides, the CDR3 is TGTGCCAGCAGCTTGGGACAGACAAGGGCAGAGACCCAGTACTTC. The full variable domain, completed using reference TRBV7-9 and TRBJ2-5, is DTGVSQNPRHKITKRGQNVTFRCDPISEHNRLYWYRQTLGQGPEFLTYFQNEAQLEKSRLLSDRFSAERPKGSFSTLEIQRTEQGDSAMYLCASSLGQTRAETQYFGPGTRLLVL.

The sample holds a few counts of this clonotype. This chain joins TRBV20-1 and TRBJ2-3; D might be TRBD1 or TRBD2, each matching 5 bases. Trimming removed 1 base at V and 1 base at J, with 9 bases between. CDR3 length: 14 amino acids. CDR1 DFQATT and CDR2 SNEGSKA come from the germline V gene (reference sequence). In nucleotides, the CDR3 is TGCAGTGCTAGAGGGGACCCGCGCACAGATACGCAGTATTTT. Amino acid sequence: CSARGDPRTDTQYF.

This clonotype was seen ten or more times. DNA for the CDR3: TGCAGTGCTCGACCCGGGACTAGCGGTTACAATGAGCAGTTCTTC. Amino acids: CSARPGTSGYNEQFF. This chain joins TRBV20-1 and TRBJ2-1; 11 positions match TRBD2. V lost 5 bases to trimming and J lost 4 bases; unmatched junction nucleotides: 7. The CDR3 length is 15 residues. Germline V gene lookup returns CDR1 DFQATT and CDR2 SNEGSKA (reference sequence).

This clonotype was found a few times. The V and J genes are TRBV5-1 and TRBJ1-1; the D gene is possibly TRBD1 (6 bases). This CDR3 spans 16 amino acids. The V and J ends lost 1 base and 0 bases respectively, with 13 bases between them. CDR1 and CDR2 (germline): SGHRS, YFSETQ. CDR3 DNA: TGCGCCAGCAGCTTGCCCCGGGGGGGCATGAACACTGAAGCTTTCTTT. It translates to CASSLPRGGMNTEAFF.

The chain recombines TRBV29-1 with TRBJ1-1; D perhaps matches TRBD1 (5 bases). This CDR3 has 13 amino acids. Trimming stripped 3 bases from V and 7 bases from J, with 15 bases between. Per the germline V gene, CDR1 is SQVTM and CDR2 is ANQGSEA. The CDR3 reads CSVEEGPAREAFF. CDR3 DNA sequence: TGCAGCGTTGAGGAGGGACCTGCACGTGAAGCTTTCTTT.

This clonotype was seen only a few times. The rearrangement links TRBV29-1 to TRBJ2-5, with D tentatively TRBD1 (6 bases). V lost 4 bases to trimming and J lost 4 bases, with 13 bases between them. CDR1 and CDR2 (germline): SQVTM, ANQGSEA. This CDR3 has 13 amino acids. The CDR3 sequence: CSVARTDGETQYF. In DNA form, the CDR3 reads TGCAGCGTTGCCAGGACAGATGGAGAGACCCAGTACTTC.

The rearrangement links TRBV5-5 to TRBJ2-2, with D tentatively TRBD1 or TRBD2 (5 bases each). CDR3 length: 14 amino acids. CDR1 and CDR2 (germline): SGHKS, YYEKEE (reference sequence). V gave up 1 base and J gave up 4 bases, with 8 bases separating them. The CDR3 loop is CASSLPGPTGELFF. CDR3 DNA: TGTGCCAGCAGCTTGCCGGGACCCACCGGGGAGCTGTTTTTT.

The chain employs TRBV5-1 and TRBJ2-3; TRBD2 might be the D (5 bases). Germline V CDR1 and CDR2: SGHRS, YFSETQ. The V end lost 3 bases, the J end lost 0 bases, and 14 bases lay between the germline ends. CDR3 size: 16 residues. In nucleotides, the CDR3 is TGCGCCAGCAGCTCCGCTAGCATCCCTAGCACAGATACGCAGTATTTT. Its translation is CASSSASIPSTDTQYF.

This clonotype was seen only a few times. The rearrangement uses TRBV5-1 and TRBJ2-3; D gene uncertain. The CDR3 has 15 amino acids. V gave up 0 bases and J gave up 1 base, with 9 bases separating them. Germline CDR1 SGHRS, CDR2 YFSETQ. The CDR3 region has the DNA TGCGCCAGCAGCTTGGAATGGTGGGGCACAGATACGCAGTATTTT. Amino acid sequence: CASSLEWWGTDTQYF.

In this sample, this clonotype turned up a few times. J is TRBJ2-5 and V is TRBV28; D is undetermined. With 3 bases removed from V and 1 base from J, the gap between germline ends came to 12 bases. The CDR3 sequence is 15 residues long. The germline CDR1 and CDR2 sequences are MDHEN and SYDVKM. The CDR3: CASSLLPAAQETQYF. CDR3 in DNA: TGTGCCAGCAGTTTGTTACCCGCGGCCCAAGAGACCCAGTACTTC. Complete variable domain (other parts from reference TRBV28 and TRBJ2-5): DVKVTQSSRYLVKRTGEKVFLECVQDMDHENMFWYRQDPGLGLRLIYFSYDVKMKEKGDIPEGYSVSREKKERFSLILESASTNQTSMYLCASSLLPAAQETQYFGPGTRLLVL.

There are a few counts of this clonotype. The V and J genes are TRBV14 and TRBJ1-1; D perhaps matches TRBD1 (6 bases). The CDR3 loop spans 14 amino acids. CDR1 is SGHDN and CDR2 is FVKESK in the germline V gene. With 5 bases removed from V and 3 bases from J, the gap between germline ends came to 13 bases. The CDR3 DNA sequence: TGTGCCAGCAGCAATGGACAGTGGGACACTGAAGCTTTCTTT. Protein sequence: CASSNGQWDTEAFF.

This clonotype occurred a few times. The chain joins TRBV20-1 to TRBJ2-1; D unclear. CDR1 and CDR2 (germline): DFQATT, SNEGSKA (reference sequence). V was cut by 1 base and J by 4 bases, with 8 bases left in between. The CDR3 has 13 residues. This chain's CDR3 is CSARGQWYNEQFF. CDR3 DNA: TGCAGTGCTAGAGGTCAATGGTACAATGAGCAGTTCTTC.

This chain joins TRBV12-3 or TRBV12-4 and TRBJ1-1; D unclear. This CDR3 region has 16 residues. Trimming pared 5 bases from V and 2 bases from J, leaving 18 bases between. The CDR3 region has the DNA TGTGCCAGCAGTCCTGACAATATACACTTTAACACTGAAGCTTTCTTT. This gives the protein CASSPDNIHFNTEAFF.

This clonotype has only a few counts. This CDR3 is CAISIRDTSPSYNEQFF. CDR3 sequence (DNA): TGTGCCATCAGTATCCGGGACACGTCCCCCTCCTACAATGAGCAGTTCTTC. This chain links TRBV10-3 with TRBJ2-1; D might be TRBD1 (6 bases). Germline values: CDR1 ENHRY, CDR2 SYGVKD. V was shortened by 5 bases and J by 0 bases, with 17 bases between the two germline ends. The CDR3 has 17 residues.